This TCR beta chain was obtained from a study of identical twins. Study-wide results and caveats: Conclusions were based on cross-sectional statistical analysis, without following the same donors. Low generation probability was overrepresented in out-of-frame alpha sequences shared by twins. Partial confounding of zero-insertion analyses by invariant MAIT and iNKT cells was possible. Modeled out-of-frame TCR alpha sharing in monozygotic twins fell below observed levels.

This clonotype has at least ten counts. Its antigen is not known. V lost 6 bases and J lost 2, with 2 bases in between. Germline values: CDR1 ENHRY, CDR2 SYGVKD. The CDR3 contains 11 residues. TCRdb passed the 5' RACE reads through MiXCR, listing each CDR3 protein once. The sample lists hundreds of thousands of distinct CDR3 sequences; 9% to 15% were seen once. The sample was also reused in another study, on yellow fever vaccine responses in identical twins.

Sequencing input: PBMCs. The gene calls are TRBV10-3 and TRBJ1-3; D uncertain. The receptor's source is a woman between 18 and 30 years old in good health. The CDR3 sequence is CAIRPGNTIYF. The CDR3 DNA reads TGTGCCATCAGGCCTGGAAACACCATATATTTT.